Listed here is a single TCR beta chain. No antigen is known for it. The data originate from a study of cytomegalovirus exposure and HLA in healthy donors. Study details: The approximately 100 million unique TCR beta sequences, from roughly 180 million T cells, were found by an earlier analysis. Notes on the study in general: DRB1 had the most TCR associations and HLA-C the fewest, a later analysis found, with rates varying by HLA locus. The HLA-A and HLA-B alleles of most subjects were reportedly predicted accurately from TCR beta sequences.

The CDR3 contains 13 residues. Unmatched junction bases numbered 9, after V lost 6 bases and J lost 7 bases. Per the germline V gene, CDR1 is WSHSY and CDR2 is SAAADI. The PCR used 60 Vbeta and 13 Jbeta primers. TCRdb keeps only in-frame clones here, not all; method: immunoSEQ multiplex PCR. The sample yields about 140,000 clones, approximately 80% seen once. The receptor was isolated from a man aged 35 to 55 in good health and CMV-seronegative. Sample: PBMCs. This chain joins TRBV10-2 and TRBJ2-7, with 7 bases aligning to TRBD2. CDR3 DNA sequence: TGCGCCAGCAGGGTAGAGCGGGAATTTGAGCAGTACTTC. Its translation is CASRVEREFEQYF.